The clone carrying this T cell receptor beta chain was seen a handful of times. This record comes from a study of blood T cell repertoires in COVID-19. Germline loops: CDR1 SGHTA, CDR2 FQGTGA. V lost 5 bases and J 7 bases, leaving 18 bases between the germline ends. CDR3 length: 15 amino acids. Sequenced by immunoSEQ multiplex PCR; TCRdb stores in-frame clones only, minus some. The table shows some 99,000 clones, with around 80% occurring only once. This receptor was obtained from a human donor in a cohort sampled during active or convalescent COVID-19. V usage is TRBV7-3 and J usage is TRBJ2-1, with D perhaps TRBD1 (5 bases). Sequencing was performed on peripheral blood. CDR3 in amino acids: CASSRIVGARNEQFF. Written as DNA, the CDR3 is TGTGCCAGCAGCCGTATAGTTGGGGCTAGGAATGAGCAGTTCTTC.